The rows below give T cell receptor beta chains drawn from one sample of a study of T cells after yellow fever vaccination. A single record per CDR3 protein comes from TCRdb applying MiXCR to the 5' RACE reads. The repertoire holds around 340,000 distinct CDR3 sequences, with 12% as singletons. The material was CD4+ T cells sorted from PBMCs, obtained 15 days after the yellow fever booster vaccination. All receptors come from a man younger than 35 who received the YFV17D yellow fever vaccine. Each CDR3 is given with its conserved first and last residue. The D gene is left open where the match is weak. For some rows the clone size is stated as once, few or many, or as a class when expanded; others skip it.

d_call: TRBD1; j_call: TRBJ1-6; clone_size: NA; v_call: TRBV20-1; cdr3_nt: TGCAGTGCATTTGACCGGGACAGGGGGTCACCCCTCCACTTT; cdr3_aa: CSAFDRDRGSPLHF
d_call: TRBD1; j_call: TRBJ2-2; clone_size: NA; v_call: TRBV7-8; cdr3_nt: TGTGCCAGCAGCCCAGGGGGCTCTCCCGGATTCAAGGGGGAGCTGTTTTTT; cdr3_aa: CASSPGGSPGFKGELFF
d_call: NA; j_call: TRBJ2-2; clone_size: NA; v_call: TRBV7-3; cdr3_nt: TGTGCCAGCAGCGCTACTAGTTTCGGGGAGCTGTTTTTT; cdr3_aa: CASSATSFGELFF
d_call: TRBD2; j_call: TRBJ2-2; clone_size: NA; v_call: TRBV25-1; cdr3_nt: TGTGCCAGCAGTGAATATCTAGCGGGGGGGCCCCGGGAGCTGTTTTTT; cdr3_aa: CASSEYLAGGPRELFF
d_call: TRBD1; j_call: TRBJ2-7; clone_size: many; v_call: TRBV6-2/TRBV6-3; cdr3_nt: TGTGCCAGCCGTCCCGGACAGGGAAATTTATACGAGCAGTACTTC; cdr3_aa: CASRPGQGNLYEQYF
d_call: NA; j_call: TRBJ2-7; clone_size: few; v_call: TRBV30; cdr3_nt: TGTGCCTGGAGGCGGGGCCTTTACGAGCAGTACTTC; cdr3_aa: CAWRRGLYEQYF
d_call: NA; j_call: TRBJ1-1; clone_size: NA; v_call: TRBV4-1; cdr3_nt: TGCGCCAGCAGGTCCTGGAAGACAAACACTGAAGCTTTCTTT; cdr3_aa: CASRSWKTNTEAFF
d_call: TRBD1; j_call: TRBJ1-3; clone_size: NA; v_call: TRBV4-3; cdr3_nt: TGCGCCAGCAGCCAAGCCGGGACAGGCTTCTCTGGAAACACCATATATTTT; cdr3_aa: CASSQAGTGFSGNTIYF
d_call: NA; j_call: TRBJ2-1; clone_size: NA; v_call: TRBV12-3/TRBV12-4; cdr3_nt: TGTGCCAGCAGTTTTGGAGCTCGGAGGGAGCAGTTCTTC; cdr3_aa: CASSFGARREQFF
d_call: NA; j_call: TRBJ1-1; clone_size: many; v_call: TRBV12-3/TRBV12-4; cdr3_nt: TGTGCCAGCAGTTTCGGTTTGAACACTGAAGCTTTCTTT; cdr3_aa: CASSFGLNTEAFF
d_call: NA; j_call: TRBJ1-1; clone_size: once; v_call: TRBV9; cdr3_nt: TGTGCCAGCAGCGTTTTTAAGGAATTGGGCACTGAAGCTTTCTTT; cdr3_aa: CASSVFKELGTEAFF
d_call: NA; j_call: TRBJ2-5; clone_size: NA; v_call: TRBV10-3; cdr3_nt: TGTGCCATCAGTGCTCCACGGGGGCGAGAGACCCAGTACTTC; cdr3_aa: CAISAPRGRETQYF
d_call: NA; j_call: TRBJ2-5; clone_size: NA; v_call: TRBV29-1; cdr3_nt: TGCAGCGTTGGGGGGAACCAAGAGACCCAGTACTTC; cdr3_aa: CSVGGNQETQYF
d_call: NA; j_call: TRBJ1-5; clone_size: NA; v_call: TRBV7-2; cdr3_nt: TGTGCCAGCAGCTTAGCCGCGGGGCCCCAGCATTTT; cdr3_aa: CASSLAAGPQHF
d_call: TRBD1; j_call: TRBJ2-1; clone_size: few; v_call: TRBV18; cdr3_nt: TGTGCCAGCTCTCCGGGACAGGGCTATGAGCAGTTCTTC; cdr3_aa: CASSPGQGYEQFF
d_call: TRBD1; j_call: TRBJ1-2; clone_size: few; v_call: TRBV20-1; cdr3_nt: TGCAGTGCCCGGACAGGGACAGACTATGGCTACACCTTC; cdr3_aa: CSARTGTDYGYTF
d_call: NA; j_call: TRBJ2-2; clone_size: NA; v_call: TRBV6-5; cdr3_nt: TGTGCCAGCAGTTTTAGTCGTTCGGGGGAGCTGTTTTTT; cdr3_aa: CASSFSRSGELFF
d_call: TRBD1; j_call: TRBJ2-1; clone_size: few; v_call: TRBV12-3/TRBV12-4; cdr3_nt: TGTGCCAGCATCCTTTCCGGGTCGGGACAGGGGCTGGGTGAGCAGTTCTTC; cdr3_aa: CASILSGSGQGLGEQFF
d_call: NA; j_call: TRBJ2-1; clone_size: few; v_call: TRBV5-4; cdr3_nt: TGTGCCAGCAGCTTGTTGAAACAGGCCTCCTACAATGAGCAGTTCTTC; cdr3_aa: CASSLLKQASYNEQFF
d_call: NA; j_call: TRBJ2-1; clone_size: NA; v_call: TRBV12-3/TRBV12-4; cdr3_nt: TGTGCCAGCAGTCCCGGGCCCTCCAATGAGCAGTTCTTC; cdr3_aa: CASSPGPSNEQFF
d_call: NA; j_call: TRBJ1-2; clone_size: few; v_call: TRBV12-3/TRBV12-4; cdr3_nt: TGTGCCAGCAGCTCCGTCAGGCTATTACGCACCTTC; cdr3_aa: CASSSVRLLRTF
d_call: TRBD1; j_call: TRBJ2-2; clone_size: NA; v_call: TRBV6-1; cdr3_nt: TGTGCCAGCAGCCAAGACAGGGGCCACACCGGGGAGCTGTTTTTT; cdr3_aa: CASSQDRGHTGELFF
d_call: NA; j_call: TRBJ1-2; clone_size: NA; v_call: TRBV7-2; cdr3_nt: TGTGCCAGCAGCCCCCAAGGACTCTTAGGCTACACCTTC; cdr3_aa: CASSPQGLLGYTF
d_call: NA; j_call: TRBJ1-2; clone_size: NA; v_call: TRBV7-2; cdr3_nt: TGTGCCAGCAGTTCCCGGGGAGGAGGCTACACCTTC; cdr3_aa: CASSSRGGGYTF
d_call: TRBD1; j_call: TRBJ1-1; clone_size: few; v_call: TRBV5-1; cdr3_nt: TGCGCCAGCAGCTTACAGGGGAGAGGCACTGAAGCTTTCTTT; cdr3_aa: CASSLQGRGTEAFF
d_call: TRBD2; j_call: TRBJ2-2; clone_size: few; v_call: TRBV3-1; cdr3_nt: TGTGCCAGCAGCCCCTGGACTAGCGCGATCACCGGGGAGCTGTTTTTT; cdr3_aa: CASSPWTSAITGELFF
d_call: TRBD2; j_call: TRBJ2-1; clone_size: few; v_call: TRBV2; cdr3_nt: TGTGCCAGCACGACAGCGGGGGGCCTCCTAGCCAATGAGCAGTTCTTC; cdr3_aa: CASTTAGGLLANEQFF
d_call: NA; j_call: TRBJ2-5; clone_size: few; v_call: TRBV15; cdr3_nt: TGTGCCACCAGCAGGTCGCGGCTGGGAGAGACCCAGTACTTC; cdr3_aa: CATSRSRLGETQYF
d_call: TRBD1; j_call: TRBJ1-2; clone_size: NA; v_call: TRBV15; cdr3_nt: TGTGCCACCAGCACCCGCTGGACAGGGGGACAGAATGGCTACACCTTC; cdr3_aa: CATSTRWTGGQNGYTF
d_call: TRBD2; j_call: TRBJ2-3; clone_size: few; v_call: TRBV4-1; cdr3_nt: TGCGCCAGCAGGGGCGGGGGGCGGCCGAACACAGATACGCAGTATTTT; cdr3_aa: CASRGGGRPNTDTQYF
d_call: NA; j_call: TRBJ1-3; clone_size: NA; v_call: TRBV12-3/TRBV12-4; cdr3_nt: TGTGCCAGCAGTCCCGGGTTCTCTGGAAACACCATATATTTT; cdr3_aa: CASSPGFSGNTIYF
d_call: NA; j_call: TRBJ1-1; clone_size: NA; v_call: TRBV27; cdr3_nt: TGTGCCAGCAGTTTAGAACGCGGGGGGCGAGCTTTCTTT; cdr3_aa: CASSLERGGRAFF
d_call: TRBD1; j_call: TRBJ1-4; clone_size: NA; v_call: TRBV9; cdr3_nt: TGTGCCAGCAGCGTGGAGGGACAGGGGACCGGAAAACTGTTTTTT; cdr3_aa: CASSVEGQGTGKLFF
d_call: TRBD2; j_call: TRBJ2-5; clone_size: NA; v_call: TRBV7-2; cdr3_nt: TGTGCCAGCAGCCCAAGCGGGGGGGTAAAGACCCAGTACTTC; cdr3_aa: CASSPSGGVKTQYF
d_call: TRBD1; j_call: TRBJ2-5; clone_size: NA; v_call: TRBV6-1; cdr3_nt: TGTGCCAGCACGGGACAGGGTTCGGAGGAGACCCAGTACTTC; cdr3_aa: CASTGQGSEETQYF
d_call: NA; j_call: TRBJ2-3; clone_size: NA; v_call: TRBV5-4; cdr3_nt: TGTGCCAGCAGCTCCGCTCGCTACGCTAGCACAGATACGCAGTATTTT; cdr3_aa: CASSSARYASTDTQYF
d_call: NA; j_call: TRBJ2-7; clone_size: many; v_call: TRBV20-1; cdr3_nt: TGCAGTGCTAGGGGGTCCGGGAACGAGCAGTACTTC; cdr3_aa: CSARGSGNEQYF
d_call: TRBD2; j_call: TRBJ2-1; clone_size: NA; v_call: TRBV15; cdr3_nt: TGTGCCACCAGCAGAGGACTAGCGGGGCCCTACAATGAGCAGTTCTTC; cdr3_aa: CATSRGLAGPYNEQFF
d_call: TRBD2; j_call: TRBJ2-3; clone_size: many; v_call: TRBV20-1; cdr3_nt: TGCAGTGCCCTCAGCGGGGGAATCACAGATACGCAGTATTTT; cdr3_aa: CSALSGGITDTQYF
d_call: NA; j_call: TRBJ1-5; clone_size: few; v_call: TRBV6-6; cdr3_nt: TGTGCCAGCAGTTACTCGCTGGGGCGAGCGATGGGGCCCCAGCATTTT; cdr3_aa: CASSYSLGRAMGPQHF
d_call: NA; j_call: TRBJ2-3; clone_size: once; v_call: TRBV10-1; cdr3_nt: TGCGCCAGCAGTGAACCCCAGAGTGGTTGGGATACGCAGTATTTT; cdr3_aa: CASSEPQSGWDTQYF
d_call: NA; j_call: TRBJ1-6; clone_size: few; v_call: TRBV20-1; cdr3_nt: TGCAGTCCCCGGGGGGAGGGATCCTATAATTCACCCCTCCACTTT; cdr3_aa: CSPRGEGSYNSPLHF
d_call: NA; j_call: TRBJ2-5; clone_size: NA; v_call: TRBV14; cdr3_nt: TGTGCCAGCAGCCAAGGAAGCGGGTGGCGCCCGAGGGAGACCCAGTACTTC; cdr3_aa: CASSQGSGWRPRETQYF
d_call: TRBD1; j_call: TRBJ1-2; clone_size: few; v_call: TRBV27; cdr3_nt: TGTGCCAGCACCGCGGACAGGGGCCATGGCTACACCTTC; cdr3_aa: CASTADRGHGYTF
d_call: NA; j_call: TRBJ2-1; clone_size: NA; v_call: TRBV6-1; cdr3_nt: TGTGCCAGCAGTGACAGGGGACTGGACGATGAGCAGTTCTTC; cdr3_aa: CASSDRGLDDEQFF